The clone carrying this T cell receptor beta chain was counted between two and nine times. In germline, CDR1 is LGHDT, CDR2 YNNKEL (reference sequence). With V trimmed by 4 bases and J by 7 bases, 9 bases remained unmatched. This CDR3 has 15 residues. This specimen comes from a study of regulatory T cells in long-lasting Graves disease. Time point given: newly diagnosed GD, antithyroid drugs for less than 3 months. Extracted RNA from PBMCs served as the source of the TCR library. Combining iRepertoire HTBI primers with Arm-PCR of CDR3 regions, the authors built TCR beta libraries. TCRdb re-analysed the multiplex PCR reads in MiXCR, keeping a single row per CDR3 protein. Of hundreds of thousands of distinct CDR3 sequences in the sample, roughly 15% were seen once. Another study also made use of these data, one on T cells in Graves' hyperthyroidism and ophthalmopathy. That work contributes: Primed by the HTBI set, a first-round RT-PCR was run on the TCR CDR3.

The chain is built from TRBV3-1 and TRBJ2-1; 8 bases match TRBD2. Sample: peripheral blood mononuclear cells (PBMCs), taken at new diagnosis, from a patient treated with antithyroid drugs. The receptor comes from a man aged 18 to 35 with Graves disease. CDR3 protein: CASSPTAGGVNEQFF. CDR3 bases: TGTGCCAGCAGCCCCACGGCGGGAGGAGTGAATGAGCAGTTCTTC.